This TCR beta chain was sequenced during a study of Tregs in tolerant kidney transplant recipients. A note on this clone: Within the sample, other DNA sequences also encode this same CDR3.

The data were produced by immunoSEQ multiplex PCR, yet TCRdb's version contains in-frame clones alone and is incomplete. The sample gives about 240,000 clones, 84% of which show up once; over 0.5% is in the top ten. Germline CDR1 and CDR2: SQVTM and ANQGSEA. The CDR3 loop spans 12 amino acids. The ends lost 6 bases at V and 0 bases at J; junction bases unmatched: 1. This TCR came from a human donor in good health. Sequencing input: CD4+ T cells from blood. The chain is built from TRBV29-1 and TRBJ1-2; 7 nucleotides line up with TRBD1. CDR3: CSVGTANYGYTF. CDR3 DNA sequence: TGCAGCGTCGGGACAGCTAACTATGGCTACACCTTC. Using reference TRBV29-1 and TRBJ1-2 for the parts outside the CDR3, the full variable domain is SAVISQKPSRDICQRGTSLTIQCQVDSQVTMMFWYRQQPGQSLTLIATANQGSEATYESGFVIDKFPISRPNLTFSTLTVSNMSPEDSSIYLCSVGTANYGYTFGSGTRLTVV.